A selection of T cell receptor beta chains follows, all from one sample in a study of CXCR3-negative and CXCR3-positive naive CD8 T cells. TCRdb reprocessed the 5' RACE reads, keeping one entry per CDR3 protein, no DNA. The sample table includes tens of thousands of distinct CDR3 sequences. Sequenced: memory CD8+ T cells from blood. The source is a human donor in good health. Some clones in this sample may be carry-over from other donors' samples. Both conserved end residues are part of each CDR3. The order of the fields is V gene, J gene, CDR3 length, CDR3 protein.

V: TRBV28; J: TRBJ2-1; length: 16; CDR3: CASSSPGGGNHNEQFF
V: TRBV12-3/TRBV12-4; J: TRBJ2-2; length: 14; CDR3: CASSPGSRGGELFF
V: TRBV12-3/TRBV12-4; J: TRBJ1-3; length: 16; CDR3: CASSPVGAGDGDTIYF
V: TRBV11-2; J: TRBJ2-2; length: 15; CDR3: CASSPGTGVPGELFF
V: TRBV6-1; J: TRBJ2-7; length: 13; CDR3: CASSLRSTYEQYF
V: TRBV12-3/TRBV12-4; J: TRBJ2-1; length: 15; CDR3: CASSLDKGVVNEQFF
V: TRBV29-1; J: TRBJ1-1; length: 14; CDR3: CSVGTGWADTEAFF
V: TRBV6-1; J: TRBJ2-1; length: 15; CDR3: CASSPLWGEHNEQFF
V: TRBV20-1; J: TRBJ2-1; length: 14; CDR3: CSARAPGPGNEQFF
V: TRBV6-2/TRBV6-3; J: TRBJ2-1; length: 13; CDR3: CASSYTEVRDLFF
V: TRBV5-1; J: TRBJ2-2; length: 14; CDR3: CASSLGQNTGELFF
V: TRBV2; J: TRBJ2-1; length: 15; CDR3: CASRQGGRDYNEQFF
V: TRBV29-1; J: TRBJ2-1; length: 13; CDR3: CSVGPTGDNEQFF
V: TRBV7-6; J: TRBJ2-3; length: 16; CDR3: CASSLTSGGLTDTQYF
V: TRBV21-1; J: TRBJ2-2; length: 17; CDR3: CASIPWFGAIGTGELFF
V: TRBV4-2; J: TRBJ2-5; length: 17; CDR3: CASSQWPSGRGTETQYF
V: TRBV11-3; J: TRBJ2-5; length: 13; CDR3: CASSLGLTGTQYF
V: TRBV28; J: TRBJ2-1; length: 16; CDR3: CASSSPTSGRHNEQFF
V: TRBV29-1; J: TRBJ2-3; length: 16; CDR3: CSVNLLGQLGTDTQYF
V: TRBV15; J: TRBJ2-1; length: 14; CDR3: CATSGAGGLDEQFF
V: TRBV28; J: TRBJ2-1; length: 15; CDR3: CASSPQAGDAYEQFF
V: TRBV6-1; J: TRBJ2-6; length: 15; CDR3: CASSERSSGANVLTF
V: TRBV7-9; J: TRBJ1-4; length: 14; CDR3: CASSYQDPNEKLFF
V: TRBV12-3/TRBV12-4; J: TRBJ1-1; length: 12; CDR3: CASSLGWTEAFF
V: TRBV27; J: TRBJ2-3; length: 15; CDR3: CASSLSEGTTDTQYF
V: TRBV11-1; J: TRBJ2-1; length: 16; CDR3: CASSLEGFVAYNEQFF
V: TRBV19; J: TRBJ2-7; length: 14; CDR3: CARTTDTPHYEQYF
V: TRBV6-2/TRBV6-3; J: TRBJ2-7; length: 15; CDR3: CASSYGTGGEWEQYF
V: TRBV5-1; J: TRBJ2-1; length: 14; CDR3: CASSDWDYQDEQFF
V: TRBV19; J: TRBJ1-5; length: 14; CDR3: CASSPGNSNQPQHF
V: TRBV29-1; J: TRBJ2-3; length: 13; CDR3: CSVGSGGTDTQYF
V: TRBV12-3/TRBV12-4; J: TRBJ2-5; length: 14; CDR3: CASSPGTLRETQYF
V: TRBV20-1; J: TRBJ2-1; length: 14; CDR3: CSAETSGGINEQFF
V: TRBV7-9; J: TRBJ2-1; length: 16; CDR3: CASSLAFESRYNEQFF
V: TRBV4-1; J: TRBJ1-1; length: 14; CDR3: CASSQELEGTEAFF
V: TRBV4-1; J: TRBJ2-7; length: 13; CDR3: CASSQEVGAEQYF